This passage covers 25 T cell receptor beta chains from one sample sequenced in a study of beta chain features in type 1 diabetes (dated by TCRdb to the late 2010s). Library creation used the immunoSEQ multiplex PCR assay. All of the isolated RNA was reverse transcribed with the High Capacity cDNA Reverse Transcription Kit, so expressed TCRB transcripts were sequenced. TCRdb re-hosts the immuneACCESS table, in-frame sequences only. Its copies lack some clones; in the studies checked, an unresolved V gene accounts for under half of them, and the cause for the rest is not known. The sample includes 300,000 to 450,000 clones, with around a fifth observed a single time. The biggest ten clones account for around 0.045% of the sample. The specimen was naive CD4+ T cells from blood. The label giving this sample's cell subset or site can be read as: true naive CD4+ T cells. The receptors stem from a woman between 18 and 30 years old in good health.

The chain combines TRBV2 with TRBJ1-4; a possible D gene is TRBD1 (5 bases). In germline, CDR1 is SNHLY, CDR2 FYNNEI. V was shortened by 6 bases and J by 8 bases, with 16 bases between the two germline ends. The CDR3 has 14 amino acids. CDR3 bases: TGTGCCAGCAGGCGCAGGGCCCTGGACGAAAAACTGTTTTTT. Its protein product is CASRRRALDEKLFF.

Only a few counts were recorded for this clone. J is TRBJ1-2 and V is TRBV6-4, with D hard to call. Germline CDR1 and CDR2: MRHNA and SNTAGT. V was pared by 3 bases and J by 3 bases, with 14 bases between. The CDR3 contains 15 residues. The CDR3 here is CASSELRVLHYGYTF. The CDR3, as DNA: TGTGCCAGCAGTGAATTGAGGGTCCTCCACTATGGCTACACCTTC.

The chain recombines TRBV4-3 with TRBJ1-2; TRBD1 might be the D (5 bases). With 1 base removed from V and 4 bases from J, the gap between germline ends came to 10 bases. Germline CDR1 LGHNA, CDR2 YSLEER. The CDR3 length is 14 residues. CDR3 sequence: CASSQGQGPYGYTF. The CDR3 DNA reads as TGCGCCAGCAGCCAAGGGCAGGGTCCCTATGGCTACACCTTC.

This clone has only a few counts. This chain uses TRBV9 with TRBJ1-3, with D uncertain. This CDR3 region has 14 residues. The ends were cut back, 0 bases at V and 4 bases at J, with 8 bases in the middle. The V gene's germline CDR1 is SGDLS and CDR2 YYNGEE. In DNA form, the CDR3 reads TGTGCCAGCAGCGTAGGTGGTCGGGGAAACACCATATATTTT. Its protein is CASSVGGRGNTIYF.

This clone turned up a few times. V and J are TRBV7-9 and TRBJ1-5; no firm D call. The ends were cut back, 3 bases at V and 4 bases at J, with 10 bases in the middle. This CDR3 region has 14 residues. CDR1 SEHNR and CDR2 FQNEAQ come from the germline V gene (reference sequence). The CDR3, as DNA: TGTGCCAGCAGCTTTGACACTCTAAATCAGCCCCAGCATTTT. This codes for CASSFDTLNQPQHF.

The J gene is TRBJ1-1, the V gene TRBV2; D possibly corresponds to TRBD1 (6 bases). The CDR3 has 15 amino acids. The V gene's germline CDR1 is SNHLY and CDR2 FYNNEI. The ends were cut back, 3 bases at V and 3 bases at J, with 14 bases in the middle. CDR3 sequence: CASSDLQGPDTEAFF. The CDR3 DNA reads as TGTGCCAGCAGTGATTTACAGGGACCGGACACTGAAGCTTTCTTT.

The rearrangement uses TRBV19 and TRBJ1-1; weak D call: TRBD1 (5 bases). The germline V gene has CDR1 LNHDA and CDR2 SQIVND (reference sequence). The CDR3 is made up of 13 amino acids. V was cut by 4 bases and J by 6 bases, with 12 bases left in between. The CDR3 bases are TGTGCCAGTAGTACCCAGGGAGGGGCTGAAGCTTTCTTT. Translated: CASSTQGGAEAFF.

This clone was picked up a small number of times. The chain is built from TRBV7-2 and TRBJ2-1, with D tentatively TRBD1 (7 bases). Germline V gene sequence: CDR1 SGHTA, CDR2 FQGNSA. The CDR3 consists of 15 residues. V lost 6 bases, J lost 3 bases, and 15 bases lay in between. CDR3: CASSLRGDSYNEQFF. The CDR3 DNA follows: TGTGCCAGCAGTCTTAGGGGGGACAGCTACAATGAGCAGTTCTTC.

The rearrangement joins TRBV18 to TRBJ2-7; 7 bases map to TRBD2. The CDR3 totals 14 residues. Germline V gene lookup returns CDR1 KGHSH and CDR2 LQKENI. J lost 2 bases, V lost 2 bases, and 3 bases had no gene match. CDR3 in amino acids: CASSPVLATYEQYF. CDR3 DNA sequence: TGTGCCAGCTCACCAGTACTAGCGACCTACGAGCAGTACTTC.

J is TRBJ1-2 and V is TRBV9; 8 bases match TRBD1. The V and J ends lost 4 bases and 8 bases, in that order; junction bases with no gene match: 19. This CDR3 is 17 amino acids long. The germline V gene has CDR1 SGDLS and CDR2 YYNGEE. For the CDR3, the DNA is TGTGCCAGCAGCCAAGGCCCCCAGTGGACAGGGAGGGGCGGCTACACCTTC. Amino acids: CASSQGPQWTGRGGYTF.

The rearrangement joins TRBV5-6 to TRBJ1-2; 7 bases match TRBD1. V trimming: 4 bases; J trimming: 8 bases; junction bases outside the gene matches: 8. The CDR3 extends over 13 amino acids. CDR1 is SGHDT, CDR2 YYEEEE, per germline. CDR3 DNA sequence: TGTGCCAGCAGCGATACAGGGGACTCGGGCTACACCTTC. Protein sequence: CASSDTGDSGYTF.

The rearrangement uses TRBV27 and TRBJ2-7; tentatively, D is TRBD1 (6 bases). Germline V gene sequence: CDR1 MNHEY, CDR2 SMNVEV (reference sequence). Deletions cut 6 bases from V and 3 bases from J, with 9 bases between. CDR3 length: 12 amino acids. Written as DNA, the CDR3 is TGTGCCAGCAGCCCACAGGGCTACGAGCAGTACTTC. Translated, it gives CASSPQGYEQYF.

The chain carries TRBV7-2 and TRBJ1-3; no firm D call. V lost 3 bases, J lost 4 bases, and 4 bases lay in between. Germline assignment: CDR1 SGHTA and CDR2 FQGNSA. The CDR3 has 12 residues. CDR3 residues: CASSFGGNTIYF. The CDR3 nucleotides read TGTGCCAGCAGCTTCGGGGGAAACACCATATATTTT.

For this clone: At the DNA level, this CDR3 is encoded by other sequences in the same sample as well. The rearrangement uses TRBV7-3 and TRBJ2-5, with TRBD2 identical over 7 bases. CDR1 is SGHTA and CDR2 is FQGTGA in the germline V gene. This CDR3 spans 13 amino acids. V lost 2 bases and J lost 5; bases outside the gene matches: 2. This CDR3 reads CASSLGGGETQYF. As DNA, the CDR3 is TGTGCCAGCAGCTTAGGGGGAGGGGAGACCCAGTACTTC.

The CDR3 spells CAWSPGQIQETQYF. In DNA, the CDR3 is TGTGCCTGGAGTCCGGGACAGATCCAAGAGACCCAGTACTTC. This sequence joins TRBV30 and TRBJ2-5, with 7 bases identical to TRBD1. The germline V gene has CDR1 GTSNPN and CDR2 SVGIG (reference sequence). This CDR3 comprises 14 residues. V shed 2 bases, J shed 1 base, and the junction held 4 bases outside the gene matches.

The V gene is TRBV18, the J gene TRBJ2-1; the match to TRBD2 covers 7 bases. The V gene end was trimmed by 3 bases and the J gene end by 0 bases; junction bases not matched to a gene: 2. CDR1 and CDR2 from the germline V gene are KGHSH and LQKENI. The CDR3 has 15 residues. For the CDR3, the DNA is TGTGCCAGCTCACCGATAGCGGGCTCCTACAATGAGCAGTTCTTC. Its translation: CASSPIAGSYNEQFF.

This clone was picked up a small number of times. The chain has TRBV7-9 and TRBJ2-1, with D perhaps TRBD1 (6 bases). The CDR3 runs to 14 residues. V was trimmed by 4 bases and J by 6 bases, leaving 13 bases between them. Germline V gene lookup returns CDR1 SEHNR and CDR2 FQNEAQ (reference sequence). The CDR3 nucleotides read TGTGCCAGCAGCTCGGACAGATCCGTCAATGAGCAGTTCTTC. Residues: CASSSDRSVNEQFF.

CDR3 sequence reads: CAWALGGSNQPQHF. For the CDR3, the DNA is TGTGCCTGGGCGTTGGGAGGAAGCAATCAGCCCCAGCATTTT. V gene TRBV30 combines with J gene TRBJ1-5; no definite D call. Germline loops: CDR1 GTSNPN, CDR2 SVGIG (reference sequence). The V gene lost 5 bases and the J gene lost 1 base, with 12 bases spanning the gap. The CDR3 covers 14 residues. Using reference TRBV30 and TRBJ1-5 for the parts outside the CDR3, the full variable domain is SQTIHQWPATLVQPVGSPLSLECTVEGTSNPNLYWYRQAAGRGLQLLFYSVGIGQISSEVPQNLSASRPQDRQFILSSKKLLLSDSGFYLCAWALGGSNQPQHFGDGTRLSIL.

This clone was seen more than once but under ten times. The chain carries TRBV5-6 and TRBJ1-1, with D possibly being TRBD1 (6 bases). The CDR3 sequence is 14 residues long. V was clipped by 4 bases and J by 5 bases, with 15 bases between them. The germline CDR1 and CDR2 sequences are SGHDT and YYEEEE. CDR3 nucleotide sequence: TGTGCCAGCAGCCTATTCAGGGGTGATACTGAAGCTTTCTTT. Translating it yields CASSLFRGDTEAFF. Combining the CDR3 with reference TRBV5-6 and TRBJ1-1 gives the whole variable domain DAGVTQSPTHLIKTRGQQVTLRCSPKSGHDTVSWYQQALGQGPQFIFQYYEEEERQRGNFPDRFSGHQFPNYSSELNVNALLLGDSALYLCASSLFRGDTEAFFGQGTRLTVV.

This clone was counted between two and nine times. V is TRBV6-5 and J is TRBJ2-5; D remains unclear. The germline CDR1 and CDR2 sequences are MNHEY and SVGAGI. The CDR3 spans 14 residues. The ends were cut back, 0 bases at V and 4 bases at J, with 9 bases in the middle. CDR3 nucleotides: TGTGCCAGCAGTTACTCGAACGGCGGAGAGACCCAGTACTTC. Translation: CASSYSNGGETQYF.

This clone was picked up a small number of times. CDR3 protein: CASSRTGVEEKLFF. The CDR3 bases are TGTGCCAGCAGCAGGACAGGGGTAGAGGAAAAACTGTTTTTT. This sequence joins TRBV7-9 and TRBJ1-4; TRBD1 agrees at 9 bases. J was trimmed by 8 bases and V by 5 bases; bases with no gene match: 6. This CDR3 is 14 amino acids long. Germline-derived CDR1 and CDR2 are SEHNR and FQNEAQ (reference sequence).

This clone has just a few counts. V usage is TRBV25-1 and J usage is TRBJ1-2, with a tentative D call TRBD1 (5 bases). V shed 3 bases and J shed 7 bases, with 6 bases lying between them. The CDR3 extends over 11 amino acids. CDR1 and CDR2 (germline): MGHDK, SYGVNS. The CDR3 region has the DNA TGTGCCAGCAGTGACGGGGGTGGCTACACCTTC. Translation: CASSDGGGYTF.

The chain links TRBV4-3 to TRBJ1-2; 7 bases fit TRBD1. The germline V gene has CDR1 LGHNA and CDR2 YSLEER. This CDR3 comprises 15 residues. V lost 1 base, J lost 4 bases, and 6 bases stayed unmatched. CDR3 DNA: TGCGCCAGCAGCCAAGGCAGAGCAGGGGGCTATGGCTACACCTTC. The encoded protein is CASSQGRAGGYGYTF.

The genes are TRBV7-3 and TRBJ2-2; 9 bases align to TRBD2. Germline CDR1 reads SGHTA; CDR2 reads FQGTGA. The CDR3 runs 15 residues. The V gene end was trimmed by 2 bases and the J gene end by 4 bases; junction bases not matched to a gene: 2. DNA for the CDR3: TGTGCCAGCAGCTTAGGAGCGGGAGGCACCGGGGAGCTGTTTTTT. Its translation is CASSLGAGGTGELFF.

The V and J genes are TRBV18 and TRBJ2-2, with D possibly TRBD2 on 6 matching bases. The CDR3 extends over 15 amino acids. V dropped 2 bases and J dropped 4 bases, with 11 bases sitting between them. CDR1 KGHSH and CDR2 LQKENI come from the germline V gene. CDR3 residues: CASSPTGESTGELFF. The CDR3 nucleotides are TGTGCCAGCTCACCAACGGGGGAGAGCACCGGGGAGCTGTTTTTT.